These 22 T cell receptor beta chains came from one sample sequenced in a study of blood T cell repertoires in COVID-19. Here immunoSEQ multiplex PCR was the method, and the copy in TCRdb shows in-frame clones only, minus some. The sample carries approximately 220,000 clones, more than 85% recorded once. The sequenced sample was peripheral blood. These receptors originate from a man aged 60 to 69 with acute or convalescent COVID-19.

This clone was observed once. The J gene is TRBJ1-2, the V gene TRBV4-2, with D possibly TRBD1 on 6 matching bases. The CDR3 consists of 17 residues. V was pared by 0 bases and J by 4 bases, with 18 bases between. Germline V gene sequence: CDR1 LGHNA, CDR2 YNFKEQ. The CDR3 loop reads CASSQDVGTTGPYGYTF. The CDR3 nucleotides are TGTGCCAGCAGCCAAGATGTCGGAACAACAGGGCCCTATGGCTACACCTTC.

The sample holds one count of this clone. This rearrangement joins TRBV7-2 to TRBJ1-5, with unresolved D. CDR3 length: 15 amino acids. V lost 2 bases to trimming and J lost 1 base, with 9 bases between them. The germline V gene has CDR1 SGHTA and CDR2 FQGNSA. The CDR3 nucleotides are TGTGCCAGCAGCTTACAGGAGGGAAGCAATCAGCCCCAGCATTTT. This sequence encodes CASSLQEGSNQPQHF.

The chain couples TRBV7-2 to TRBJ2-1, with 9 bases aligning to TRBD2. CDR3 length equals 18 residues. CDR1 and CDR2 (germline): SGHTA, FQGNSA. Trimming cost V 8 bases and J 2 bases; bases outside gene matches: 16. The CDR3 coding sequence is TGTGCCAGCGCAGTCGGGGTAGCGGGGGACGCGCCCTACAATGAGCAGTTCTTC. This sequence encodes CASAVGVAGDAPYNEQFF.

The gene calls are TRBV11-2 and TRBJ2-7; TRBD1 matches at 8 bases. Germline trimming cut 6 bases from V and 6 bases from J; bases unmatched to any gene: 7. CDR3 length: 13 amino acids. CDR1 is SGHAT, CDR2 FQNNGV, per germline. CDR3 coding DNA: TGTGCCAGCAGGACCGACACAGGGGGCGAGCAGTACTTC. Amino acids: CASRTDTGGEQYF. Full variable domain (missing parts from reference TRBV11-2 and TRBJ2-7): EAGVAQSPRYKIIEKRQSVAFWCNPISGHATLYWYQQILGQGPKLLIQFQNNGVVDDSQLPKDRFSAERLKGVDSTLKIQPAKLEDSAVYLCASRTDTGGEQYFGPGTRLTVT.

The gene calls are TRBV15 and TRBJ2-3; 8 bases line up with TRBD2. There are 15 residues in the CDR3. The germline V gene encodes CDR1 LNHNV and CDR2 YYDKDF (reference sequence). The junction had 6 bases not matched to a gene; V was cut back by 1 base and J by 6 bases. Here the CDR3 DNA reads TGTGCCACCAGCAGAGCTAGCGGGCCCGGGGATACGCAGTATTTT. It encodes CATSRASGPGDTQYF.

The J gene is TRBJ1-3, the V gene TRBV27, with D tentatively TRBD1 (5 bases). CDR3 length equals 13 residues. Trimming removed 5 bases at V and 8 bases at J, with 13 bases between. Germline V gene data show CDR1 as MNHEY and CDR2 as SMNVEV (reference sequence). CDR3 nucleotides: TGTGCCAGCAGTGGGGCGATAGGAGACACCATATATTTT. Translating gives CASSGAIGDTIYF.

In this sample, this clone turned up once. The rearrangement links TRBV6-6 to TRBJ2-7, with 7 bases identical to TRBD1. V gave up 7 bases and J gave up 6 bases; unmatched junction bases: 12. The CDR3 has 14 amino acids. Germline-derived CDR1 and CDR2 are MNHNY and SVGAGI (reference sequence). This CDR3 reads CASNRDSPLGEQYF. The CDR3 DNA reads as TGTGCCAGCAACCGGGACAGCCCGTTGGGCGAGCAGTACTTC.

DNA of the CDR3: TGCGCCAGCAGGGGACTAGCGGGAACCACAGATACGCAGTATTTT. Its translation: CASRGLAGTTDTQYF. The rearrangement links TRBV4-1 to TRBJ2-3, with 13 bases fitting TRBD2. The CDR3 spans 15 residues. In germline, CDR1 is MGHRA, CDR2 YSYEKL. V gave up 6 bases and J gave up 2 bases; unmatched junction bases: 2.

CDR3 protein: CASSGTGRQEAQYF. CDR3 nucleotide sequence: TGTGCCAGCAGCGGGACAGGCCGTCAGGAGGCCCAGTACTTC. The chain joins TRBV13 to TRBJ2-5; 8 bases map to TRBD1. Germline V gene lookup returns CDR1 PRHDT and CDR2 FYEKMQ (reference sequence). Germline trimming cut 5 bases from V and 9 bases from J; bases unmatched to any gene: 11. The length of the CDR3 is 14 residues. Complete variable domain (other parts from reference TRBV13 and TRBJ2-5): AAGVIQSPRHLIKEKRETATLKCYPIPRHDTVYWYQQGPGQDPQFLISFYEKMQSDKGSIPDRFSAQQFSDYHSELNMSSLELGDSALYFCASSGTGRQEAQYFGPGTRLLVL.

The chain joins TRBV19 to TRBJ1-5; D possibly corresponds to TRBD1 (5 bases). The V and J ends lost 6 bases and 2 bases respectively, with 11 bases between them. This CDR3 has 14 residues. Germline CDR1 LNHDA, CDR2 SQIVND (reference sequence). The CDR3 here is CASRYGGRNQPQHF. DNA of the CDR3: TGTGCCAGTAGGTACGGGGGTCGCAATCAGCCCCAGCATTTT.

In this sample, this clone turned up once. The chain recombines TRBV4-1 with TRBJ1-5, with D unresolved. Trimming removed 0 bases at V and 6 bases at J, with 9 bases between. CDR1 is MGHRA and CDR2 is YSYEKL in the germline V gene. This CDR3 has 14 residues. DNA of the CDR3: TGCGCCAGCAGCCAAGATCCAGGTAGTCAGCCCCAGCATTTT. Translation gives CASSQDPGSQPQHF.

The chain carries TRBV27 and TRBJ1-5, with a weak D call TRBD1 (5 bases). Germline lookup yields CDR1 MNHEY and CDR2 SMNVEV (reference sequence). V lost 3 bases and J lost 7, with 16 bases in between. The CDR3 loop spans 15 amino acids. The CDR3 is CASSFNGLGLQPQHF. For the CDR3, the DNA is TGTGCCAGCAGTTTTAACGGACTGGGACTCCAGCCCCAGCATTTT.

The DNA of the CDR3 is TGTGCCAGCAGCCGGACTAGCGGGGGGCGGAATGAGCAGTTCTTC. It yields the protein CASSRTSGGRNEQFF. The rearrangement links TRBV27 to TRBJ2-1; the match to TRBD2 covers 14 bases. The CDR3 length is 15 residues. Germline CDR1 reads MNHEY; CDR2 reads SMNVEV (reference sequence). V gave up 6 bases and J gave up 7 bases; unmatched junction bases: 5.

This clone appeared a single time. The rearrangement uses TRBV7-2 and TRBJ2-5; 7 bases agree with TRBD2. Germline CDR1 SGHTA, CDR2 FQGNSA. The CDR3 consists of 14 residues. V lost 5 bases, J lost 2 bases, and 5 bases stayed unmatched. The CDR3 sequence: CASSTQRGQETQYF. The CDR3, as DNA: TGTGCCAGCAGCACCCAGCGGGGACAAGAGACCCAGTACTTC.

The chain is built from TRBV7-2 and TRBJ2-3; TRBD2 matches at 10 bases. The CDR3 consists of 16 residues. Germline V gene sequence: CDR1 SGHTA, CDR2 FQGNSA. Trimming removed 4 bases from V and 4 bases from J; junction bases left unmatched: 8. The CDR3 sequence is CASSSGGLAVADTQYF. The CDR3 DNA reads TGTGCCAGCAGCTCCGGAGGACTAGCGGTCGCAGATACGCAGTATTTT. The full variable domain, with the rest looked up from reference TRBV7-2 and TRBJ2-3, is GAGVSQSPSNKVTEKGKDVELRCDPISGHTALYWYRQSLGQGLEFLIYFQGNSAPDKSGLPSDRFSAERTGGSVSTLTIQRTQQEDSAVYLCASSSGGLAVADTQYFGPGTRLTVL.

CDR3 nucleotides: TGTGCCAGCAGCACCCCAGGCGCCCCCGGGGAGCTGTTTTTT. This encodes CASSTPGAPGELFF. This chain links TRBV9 with TRBJ2-2, with unresolved D. CDR1 and CDR2 from the germline V gene are SGDLS and YYNGEE. This CDR3 is 14 amino acids long. V lost 4 bases and J lost 6, with 13 bases in between. The whole variable domain, filled in from reference TRBV9 and TRBJ2-2, reads DSGVTQTPKHLITATGQRVTLRCSPRSGDLSVYWYQQSLDQGLQFLIQYYNGEERAKGNILERFSAQQFPDLHSELNLSSLELGDSALYFCASSTPGAPGELFFGEGSRLTVL.

This clone was counted a few times. The rearrangement joins TRBV6-5 to TRBJ1-2; D perhaps matches TRBD1 (5 bases). The CDR3 runs to 15 residues. The V and J ends lost 6 bases and 4 bases respectively, with 18 bases between them. Germline assignment: CDR1 MNHEY and CDR2 SVGAGI. CDR3 DNA: TGTGCCAGCAGGGACCGGCCCAGGGTTAGCTATGGCTACACCTTC. Amino acid sequence: CASRDRPRVSYGYTF.

The rearrangement links TRBV27 to TRBJ1-2; no firm D call. Germline CDR1 and CDR2: MNHEY and SMNVEV (reference sequence). The V end was cut by 3 bases, the J end by 2 bases, with 10 bases between. The CDR3 consists of 14 residues. The CDR3 here is CASSFRGLNYGYTF. For the CDR3, the DNA is TGTGCCAGCAGTTTTCGGGGTTTGAACTATGGCTACACCTTC.

This clone came up once. The chain couples TRBV5-4 to TRBJ1-6; 7 bases match TRBD1. Looked up from germline, CDR1 is SGHNT and CDR2 is YYREEE (reference sequence). This CDR3 region has 18 residues. The ends lost 2 bases at V and 0 bases at J; junction bases unmatched: 8. This chain's CDR3 is CASSFRTGGFSYNSPLHF. The CDR3 nucleotides read TGTGCCAGCAGCTTCAGGACAGGAGGATTCTCCTATAATTCACCCCTCCACTTT.

Note on this clone: This CDR3 is also generated by other DNA sequences in the sample. CDR3 nucleotide sequence: TGTGCCAGCAGCCAAGGGCTAGCGGGGGGGGCCTACGAGCAGTACTTC. Translating it yields CASSQGLAGGAYEQYF. The rearrangement links TRBV3-1 (or the pseudogene TRBV3-2) to TRBJ2-7, with TRBD2 matching over 12 bases. CDR1 is LGHDT, CDR2 YNNKEL, per germline (reference sequence). J gave up 2 bases and V 1 base, and 3 bases lay outside the gene matches. This CDR3 has 16 amino acids.

The V call is TRBV6-5, the J call TRBJ2-7, with D maybe TRBD2 (6 bases). The germline gives CDR1 MNHEY, CDR2 SVGAGI. The CDR3 covers 14 residues. Trimming took 10 bases from V and 0 from J, leaving 16 bases between them. The CDR3 sequence: CANPRRDDSYEQYF. The CDR3 region has the DNA TGTGCCAACCCAAGGAGGGACGACTCCTACGAGCAGTACTTC.

The gene calls are TRBV19 and TRBJ2-1; 8 bases are a match to TRBD1. There are 15 residues in the CDR3. Germline V lookup: CDR1 LNHDA, CDR2 SQIVND (reference sequence). With 4 bases clipped from V and 8 bases from J, the junction kept 10 bases outside the gene matches. CDR3 residues: CASSKGSHRGDEQFF. The CDR3 DNA sequence: TGTGCCAGTAGTAAAGGTTCTCACAGGGGGGATGAGCAGTTCTTC.